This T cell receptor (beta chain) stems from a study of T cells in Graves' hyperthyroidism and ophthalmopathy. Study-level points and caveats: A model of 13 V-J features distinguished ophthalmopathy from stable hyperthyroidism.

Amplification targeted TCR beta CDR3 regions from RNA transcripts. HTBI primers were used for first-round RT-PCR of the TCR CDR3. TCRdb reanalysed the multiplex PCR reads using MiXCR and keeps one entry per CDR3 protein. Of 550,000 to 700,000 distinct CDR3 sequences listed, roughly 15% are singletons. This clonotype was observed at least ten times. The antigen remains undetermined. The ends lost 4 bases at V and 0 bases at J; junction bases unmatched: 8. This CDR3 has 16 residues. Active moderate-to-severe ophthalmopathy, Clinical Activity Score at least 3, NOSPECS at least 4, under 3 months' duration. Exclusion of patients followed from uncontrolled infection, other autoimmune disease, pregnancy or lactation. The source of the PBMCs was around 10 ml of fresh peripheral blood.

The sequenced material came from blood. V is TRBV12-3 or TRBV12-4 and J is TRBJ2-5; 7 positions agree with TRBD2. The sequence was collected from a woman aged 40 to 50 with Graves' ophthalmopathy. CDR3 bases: TGTGCCAGCAGTTCCGCCCTAGCGGCGTACCAAGAGACCCAGTACTTC. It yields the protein CASSSALAAYQETQYF.